The T cell receptor (beta chain) described here comes from a study of blood T cell repertoires in COVID-19. Germline CDR1 reads SGHNT; CDR2 reads YENEEA. CDR3 size: 13 residues. The trim removed 8 bases at V and 4 bases at J, leaving 5 bases unmatched. Authors' methods: Researchers report that nucleated cell counts were estimated from reference gene primer amplification. Method: immunoSEQ multiplex PCR; TCRdb's copy keeps in-frame clones and lacks some. V, J and clone size derive from that table, while D and trimming were established from the DNA sequence. The sample has about 220,000 clones; about 85% are singletons.

The sample consisted of peripheral blood. The V and J genes are TRBV11-3 and TRBJ1-1; 9 bases match TRBD1. This receptor was taken from a woman between 50 and 59 years old with COVID-19, enrolled during active disease. In DNA, the CDR3 is TGTGCCAGCCGGGACAGGGACTTCACTGAAGCTTTCTTT. Translated: CASRDRDFTEAFF.